This TCR beta chain was identified in a study of shared clonotypes between healthy human individuals. General study results and limits: An effect of sequencing depth on clonotype sharing among donors was expected. Non-shared clonotypes had lower generation probabilities than clonotypes shared by all four sorted-subset donors.

Of note for this clone: Its antigen is still unknown.

Deletions cut 1 base from V and 8 bases from J, with 22 bases between. Germline V gives CDR1 GTSNPN, CDR2 SVGIG (reference sequence). This CDR3 is built from 16 residues. Replicate PCRs for sorted subsets used approximately 220 ng DNA; this equaled 25,000 to 35,000 T cell genomes. Profiling relied on immunoSEQ multiplex PCR, and the TCRdb table lists in-frame clones only, not all of them. The sample yields about 2.1 million clones, 90% to 95% seen once. Cells designated naive CD8 were CD45RO-negative and were positively selected for CCR7, with terminally differentiated effector memory CD45RA+ cells excluded. Adult Caucasians living in Nashville, Tennessee made up all of the donors.

The TCR comes from a young man in good health. Some clones in this sample may be carry-over from other donors' samples. Sequencing was performed on naive CD8+ T cells from PBMCs. This chain connects TRBV30 to TRBJ2-3, with D maybe TRBD2 (6 bases). The CDR3 is CAWSEEPLGLPGTQYF. DNA of the CDR3: TGTGCCTGGAGTGAGGAACCCCTGGGACTGCCAGGTACGCAGTATTTT.